This T cell receptor (beta chain) emerged from a study of cytomegalovirus exposure and HLA in healthy donors. The study, taken as a whole, reports: An assumption of roughly uniform sequencing depth across donors underlay the presence/absence analyses. Sequence variants that were highly shared formed a cluster that was likely a sequencing artifact.

Trimming pared 5 bases from V and 2 bases from J, leaving 10 bases between. The germline V gene has CDR1 SGHAT and CDR2 FQDESV (reference sequence). This CDR3 has 14 residues. Likely unrecorded immune exposures existed in these nominally healthy donors. To note about this clone: Antigen: not known.

PCR involved 60 Vbeta and 13 Jbeta primers. Sequenced by immunoSEQ multiplex PCR; TCRdb stores in-frame clones only, minus some. Among about 170,000 clones listed, roughly 80% were seen once. Specimen: PBMCs. This chain uses TRBV11-1 with TRBJ2-1; D gene ambiguous. This TCR came from a woman aged 18-29 years in good health and CMV-seronegative. In DNA, the CDR3 is TGTGCCAGCAGCCATAGCAGAACCTACAATGAGCAGTTCTTC. Encoded protein: CASSHSRTYNEQFF. The full variable domain, completed using reference TRBV11-1 and TRBJ2-1, is EAEVAQSPRYKITEKSQAVAFWCDPISGHATLYWYRQILGQGPELLVQFQDESVVDDSQLPKDRFSAERLKGVDSTLKIQPAELGDSAMYLCASSHSRTYNEQFFGPGTRLTVL.